The 31 T cell receptor beta chains in this list originate from one sample, sequenced in a study of coeliac disease. The table came from immunoSEQ multiplex PCR; TCRdb's copy has only in-frame clones and leaves some out. In the table there are several thousand clones, about two thirds of which are singletons. What was sequenced was lymphocytes from the gut lamina propria. The origin of the receptors is a young man with celiac disease on a gluten-free diet.

V usage is TRBV5-3 and J usage is TRBJ2-1, with D perhaps TRBD1 (5 bases). TRBV5-3 is filed as an ORF, its function uncertain. This CDR3 has 13 residues. V was shortened by 5 bases and J by 6 bases, with 12 bases between the two germline ends. CDR3 in DNA: TGTGCCAGAAGTAGGGGTATGGGCAATGAGCAGTTCTTC. Amino acid sequence: CARSRGMGNEQFF.

J is TRBJ1-4 and V is TRBV5-1, with a tentative D call TRBD1 (5 bases). V was cut by 0 bases and J by 3 bases, with 12 bases left in between. The V gene's germline CDR1 is SGHRS and CDR2 YFSETQ. The CDR3 extends over 16 amino acids. DNA for the CDR3: TGCGCCAGCAGCTTGGACGCTGGAGGGGCTAATGAAAAACTGTTTTTT. It specifies CASSLDAGGANEKLFF.

The CDR3 reads CATSSAGTINSPLHF. DNA for the CDR3: TGTGCCACCAGCAGTGCCGGGACAATTAATTCACCCCTCCACTTT. The gene calls are TRBV15 and TRBJ1-6, with D maybe TRBD1 (6 bases). The V end lost 3 bases, the J end lost 6 bases, and 12 bases lay between the germline ends. Germline values: CDR1 LNHNV, CDR2 YYDKDF (reference sequence). CDR3 length equals 15 residues. Looking up the rest from reference TRBV15 and TRBJ1-6 gives the full variable domain: DAMVIQNPRYQVTQFGKPVTLSCSQTLNHNVMYWYQQKSSQAPKLLFHYYDKDFNNEADTPDNFQSRRPNTSFCFLDIRSPGLGDTAMYLCATSSAGTINSPLHFGNGTRLTVT.

The rearrangement links TRBV11-2 to TRBJ2-7; 8 bases map to TRBD1. The CDR3 has 17 residues. CDR1 SGHAT and CDR2 FQNNGV come from the germline V gene. V lost 5 bases and J lost 3; bases outside the gene matches: 15. CDR3: CASSKNMGTGLSYEQYF. The CDR3 DNA follows: TGTGCCAGCAGCAAGAATATGGGGACAGGTTTAAGCTACGAGCAGTACTTC. Complete variable domain (other parts from reference TRBV11-2 and TRBJ2-7): EAGVAQSPRYKIIEKRQSVAFWCNPISGHATLYWYQQILGQGPKLLIQFQNNGVVDDSQLPKDRFSAERLKGVDSTLKIQPAKLEDSAVYLCASSKNMGTGLSYEQYFGPGTRLTVT.

In this sample, this clone turned up once. The chain carries TRBV7-6 and TRBJ2-7; D possibly corresponds to TRBD2 (6 bases). Trimming cost V 1 base and J 3 bases, with 16 bases left between them. This CDR3 comprises 16 residues. Germline values: CDR1 SGHVS, CDR2 FNYEAQ. The CDR3 loop reads CASSLGGTGAVYEQYF. In DNA form, the CDR3 reads TGTGCCAGCAGCTTAGGCGGTACGGGAGCTGTCTACGAGCAGTACTTC.

Notes on this clone: The same CDR3 arises from other DNA sequences in this sample as well. The CDR3 bases are TGTGCCAGCAGCCAAGAGGTAGCGGGGGCCCGGGAGAACATTCAGTACTTC. It specifies CASSQEVAGARENIQYF. The chain uses TRBV4-2 and TRBJ2-4; 9 bases match TRBD2. The CDR3 totals 17 residues. Per germline, CDR1 LGHNA and CDR2 YNFKEQ. After removal of 0 bases from V and 7 bases from J, the junction contained 10 bases not matched to a gene.

J is TRBJ1-2 and V is TRBV9; 8 bases align to TRBD1. J lost 8 bases, V lost 0 bases, and 12 bases had no gene match. The CDR3 contains 16 residues. Per germline, CDR1 SGDLS and CDR2 YYNGEE. Here the CDR3 DNA reads TGTGCCAGCAGCGTAGGGACAGGGTCTTCGAGCGGAGGCTACACCTTC. This gives the protein CASSVGTGSSSGGYTF.

In its sample, this clone was seen a few times. CDR3: CASSSQEGAKAGELFF. The CDR3 coding sequence is TGTGCCAGCAGCTCCCAGGAGGGGGCGAAAGCCGGGGAGCTGTTTTTT. V is TRBV5-4 and J is TRBJ2-2; tentatively, D is TRBD1 (7 bases). Trimming stripped 3 bases from V and 6 bases from J, with 18 bases between. The CDR3 sequence is 16 residues long. Germline-derived CDR1 and CDR2 are SGHNT and YYREEE (reference sequence).

The CDR3 DNA reads TGTGCCAGCAGTGCGACGAATCTAGCGGGGGTACACACAGATACGCAGTATTTT. Translating gives CASSATNLAGVHTDTQYF. The genes are TRBV6-1 and TRBJ2-3; 10 nucleotides match TRBD2. V lost 4 bases and J lost 2; bases outside the gene matches: 12. Germline V gives CDR1 MNHNS, CDR2 SASEGT. This CDR3 region has 18 residues.

A note on this clone: The CDR3 end shows no conserved phenylalanine or tryptophan, and so a read error is likely. V gene TRBV15 combines with J gene TRBJ1-2; D uncertain. This CDR3 contains 17 residues. The germline V gene encodes CDR1 LNHNV and CDR2 YYDKDF (reference sequence). Trimming left V 5 bases short and J 4 bases short, with 23 bases between. The CDR3 region has the DNA TGTGCCACCAGCGATTATGGAGGGTGTGGAAAGACCTATGGCTACACCCTC. As protein: CATSDYGGCGKTYGYTL.

The V and J genes are TRBV11-2 and TRBJ1-2; D might be TRBD1 (5 bases). Germline CDR1 SGHAT, CDR2 FQNNGV. Trimming cost V 4 bases and J 4 bases, with 16 bases left between them. The CDR3 sequence is 15 residues long. For the CDR3, the DNA is TGTGCCAGCAGCTCGCCCCCAACAGGAGCCTATGGCTACACCTTC. Translating it yields CASSSPPTGAYGYTF.

About this clone: A read error may account for a junction end that differs from germline. The rearrangement links TRBV5-1 to TRBJ2-7; D unclear. This CDR3 is 14 amino acids long. Germline V gives CDR1 SGHRS, CDR2 YFSETQ. CDR3: CASRFVGGAYEQYF. CDR3 nucleotides: TGCGCCAGCCGCTTTGTCGGCGGAGCCTACGAGCAGTACTTC.

This sequence joins TRBV5-6 and TRBJ1-1; 7 bases are shared with TRBD1. Germline lookup yields CDR1 SGHDT and CDR2 YYEEEE. V was pared by 4 bases and J by 0 bases, with 6 bases of the junction left unmatched. The CDR3 sequence is 15 residues long. The CDR3 DNA reads as TGTGCCAGCAGCGGGGACAGTTCTTTGAACACTGAAGCTTTCTTT. It specifies CASSGDSSLNTEAFF.

This clone was seen a single time. CDR3 in amino acids: CASSLRTEFPYEQYF. The CDR3 bases are TGTGCCAGCAGCCTCCGTACGGAGTTCCCCTACGAGCAGTACTTC. This chain connects TRBV7-2 to TRBJ2-7; D is uncertain. Germline V CDR1 and CDR2: SGHTA, FQGNSA. Deletions cut 5 bases from V and 2 bases from J, with 16 bases between. This CDR3 is 15 amino acids long. Complete variable domain (other parts from reference TRBV7-2 and TRBJ2-7): GAGVSQSPSNKVTEKGKDVELRCDPISGHTALYWYRQSLGQGLEFLIYFQGNSAPDKSGLPSDRFSAERTGGSVSTLTIQRTQQEDSAVYLCASSLRTEFPYEQYFGPGTRLTVT.

This chain connects TRBV30 to TRBJ2-7; 9 nucleotides agree with TRBD1. Germline CDR1 reads GTSNPN; CDR2 reads SVGIG (reference sequence). This CDR3 spans 12 amino acids. V shed 4 bases and J 4 bases; nucleotides not matched to a gene: 2. In DNA form, the CDR3 reads TGTGCCTGGACCGACAGGGGGTACGAGCAGTACTTC. It is translated as CAWTDRGYEQYF.

This sequence joins TRBV6-1 and TRBJ1-2; D is uncertain. Germline loops: CDR1 MNHNS, CDR2 SASEGT. V was cut by 1 base and J by 8 bases, with 8 bases left in between. This CDR3 is built from 12 residues. The CDR3 spells CASSEGGTGYTF. The CDR3 nucleotides are TGTGCCAGCAGTGAAGGAGGCACAGGCTACACCTTC.

The chain has TRBV5-1 and TRBJ1-2, with a weak D call TRBD1 (6 bases). This CDR3 is 17 amino acids long. V lost 2 bases and J 7 bases, leaving 24 bases between the germline ends. CDR1 is SGHRS and CDR2 is YFSETQ in the germline V gene. CDR3 sequence reads: CASSLYSEGHRMGGYTF. CDR3 bases: TGCGCCAGCAGCTTATACTCCGAGGGACACCGGATGGGTGGCTACACCTTC.

The chain employs TRBV28 and TRBJ2-7; 8 bases match TRBD1. V lost 3 bases, J lost 2 bases, and 3 bases stayed unmatched. Germline CDR1 and CDR2: MDHEN and SYDVKM. The CDR3 extends over 14 amino acids. The CDR3 sequence: CASSLGTGTYEQYF. CDR3 bases: TGTGCCAGCAGTTTGGGGACAGGAACCTACGAGCAGTACTTC.

The chain employs TRBV30 and TRBJ2-5; D is possibly TRBD2 (6 bases). The germline V and J ends were trimmed by 3 bases and 5 bases, with 19 bases remaining between them. Germline V lookup: CDR1 GTSNPN, CDR2 SVGIG (reference sequence). The CDR3 is 15 amino acids. CDR3: CAWSTLGGLRETQYF. In DNA form, the CDR3 reads TGTGCCTGGAGCACCCTTGGGGGGTTACGGGAGACCCAGTACTTC.

This rearrangement joins TRBV5-1 to TRBJ2-7; no clear D. Germline V gene sequence: CDR1 SGHRS, CDR2 YFSETQ. The CDR3 consists of 15 residues. Trimming took 3 bases from V and 2 from J, leaving 15 bases between them. CDR3 in amino acids: CASSSEQLGTYEQYF. CDR3 DNA sequence: TGCGCCAGCAGCTCAGAACAGTTGGGTACCTACGAGCAGTACTTC.

The V gene is TRBV30, the J gene TRBJ1-6, with D possibly TRBD1 on 5 matching bases. Trimming pared 5 bases from V and 8 bases from J, leaving 13 bases between. Germline CDR1 is GTSNPN and CDR2 is SVGIG (reference sequence). This CDR3 has 13 amino acids. The CDR3 sequence is CAWRQSGHSPLHF. The CDR3 coding sequence is TGTGCCTGGCGACAGTCGGGCCATTCACCCCTCCACTTT.

In its sample, this clone ranks as large. The rearrangement links TRBV6-5 to TRBJ1-4; D is possibly TRBD1 (6 bases). The CDR3 loop spans 15 amino acids. From germline, CDR1 is MNHEY and CDR2 SVGAGI. V was trimmed by 6 bases and J by 6 bases, leaving 17 bases between them. The CDR3 loop is CASRTYTGKDEKLFF. In DNA, the CDR3 is TGTGCCAGCAGAACATATACAGGGAAGGATGAAAAACTGTTTTTT.

The chain recombines TRBV5-6 with TRBJ1-2; 7 bases line up with TRBD1. The CDR3 is made up of 17 amino acids. Germline V gene sequence: CDR1 SGHDT, CDR2 YYEEEE. V dropped 0 bases and J dropped 5; count of bases not matched to a gene: 13. CDR3 in amino acids: CASSLEGARFNPYGYTF. CDR3 nucleotide sequence: TGTGCCAGCAGCTTGGAGGGGGCCAGGTTCAACCCTTATGGCTACACCTTC.

The chain has TRBV5-4 and TRBJ2-1, with TRBD1 identical over 7 bases. J was trimmed by 0 bases and V by 4 bases; bases with no gene match: 4. The germline gives CDR1 SGHNT, CDR2 YYREEE (reference sequence). The CDR3 is 15 amino acids. For the CDR3, the DNA is TGTGCCAGCAGCCCACAGGGGAGCTCCTACAATGAGCAGTTCTTC. Translating it yields CASSPQGSSYNEQFF.

In the case of this clone: Mismatch with germline at one junction end may stem from a read error. This sample also contains other DNA sequences that code for the same CDR3. The chain carries TRBV27 and TRBJ2-1, with TRBD2 matching 7 bases. The CDR3 extends over 14 amino acids. Germline-derived CDR1 and CDR2 are MNHEY and SMNVEV (reference sequence). The CDR3, as DNA: TGTGCCAGCCGGACCGGCGGGGGTTACAATGAGCAATTCTTC. Translating gives CASRTGGGYNEQFF.

The chain couples TRBV28 to TRBJ1-4; 7 bases align to TRBD1. V shed 3 bases and J 5 bases; nucleotides not matched to a gene: 9. Germline loops: CDR1 MDHEN, CDR2 SYDVKM. The CDR3 is made up of 16 amino acids. The CDR3 protein is CASSFVGTEGNEKLFF. CDR3 sequence (DNA): TGTGCCAGCAGTTTTGTTGGGACAGAGGGGAATGAAAAACTGTTTTTT.

This clone occurred a few times. The gene calls are TRBV4-2 and TRBJ1-3, with D possibly matching TRBD1 (5 bases). The CDR3 is 15 amino acids. Trimming removed 4 bases at V and 4 bases at J, with 14 bases between. Germline values: CDR1 LGHNA, CDR2 YNFKEQ. The chain's CDR3 is CASSRDSGSGNTIYF. The CDR3 nucleotides are TGTGCCAGCAGCCGTGACAGTGGCTCCGGAAACACCATATATTTT.

This clone was seen only once. V and J are TRBV4-1 and TRBJ2-7; D is uncertain. Trimming stripped 1 base from V and 3 bases from J, with 13 bases between. There are 15 residues in the CDR3. Germline V lookup: CDR1 MGHRA, CDR2 YSYEKL. The CDR3 sequence: CASSQVAGKDYEQYF. CDR3 in DNA: TGCGCCAGCAGCCAAGTTGCAGGAAAGGACTACGAGCAGTACTTC.

V gene TRBV5-4 combines with J gene TRBJ2-1; unclear D gene. The germline V gene encodes CDR1 SGHNT and CDR2 YYREEE (reference sequence). The V end lost 2 bases, the J end lost 5 bases, and 5 bases lay between the germline ends. The CDR3 has 12 amino acids. Here the CDR3 reads CASSLSDNEQFF. In nucleotides, the CDR3 is TGTGCCAGCAGCTTAAGCGACAATGAGCAGTTCTTC.

The chain uses TRBV9 and TRBJ2-7; the D is unclear. The CDR3 consists of 12 residues. The germline V gene has CDR1 SGDLS and CDR2 YYNGEE. With 0 bases removed from V and 4 bases from J, the gap between germline ends came to 5 bases. CDR3 sequence: CASSVDGYEQYF. CDR3 sequence (DNA): TGTGCCAGCAGCGTAGACGGGTACGAGCAGTACTTC.

The chain couples TRBV11-2 to TRBJ1-2, with 9 bases fitting TRBD1. The CDR3 consists of 13 residues. V was pared by 5 bases and J by 8 bases, with 6 bases of the junction left unmatched. CDR1 SGHAT and CDR2 FQNNGV come from the germline V gene. CDR3 sequence reads: CASSRTGVEGYTF. The CDR3 nucleotides are TGTGCCAGCAGCCGGACAGGGGTTGAAGGCTACACCTTC.